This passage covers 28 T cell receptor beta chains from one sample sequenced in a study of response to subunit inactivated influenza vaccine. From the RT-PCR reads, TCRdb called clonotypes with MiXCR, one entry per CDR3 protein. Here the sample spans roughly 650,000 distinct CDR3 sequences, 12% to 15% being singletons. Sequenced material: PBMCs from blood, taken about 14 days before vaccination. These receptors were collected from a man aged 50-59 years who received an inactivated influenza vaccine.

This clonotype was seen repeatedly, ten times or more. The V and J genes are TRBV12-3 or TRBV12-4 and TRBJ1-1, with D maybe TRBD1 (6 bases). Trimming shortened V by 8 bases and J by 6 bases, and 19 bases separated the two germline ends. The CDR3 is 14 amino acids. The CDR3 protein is CASGITGPLAEAFF. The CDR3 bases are TGTGCCAGCGGCATAACAGGGCCCCTGGCTGAAGCTTTCTTT.

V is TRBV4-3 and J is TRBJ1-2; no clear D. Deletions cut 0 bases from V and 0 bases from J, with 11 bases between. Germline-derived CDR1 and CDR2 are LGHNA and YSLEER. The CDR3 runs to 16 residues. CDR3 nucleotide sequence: TGCGCCAGCAGCCAAGATTTCGACTTCTCTAACTATGGCTACACCTTC. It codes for CASSQDFDFSNYGYTF.

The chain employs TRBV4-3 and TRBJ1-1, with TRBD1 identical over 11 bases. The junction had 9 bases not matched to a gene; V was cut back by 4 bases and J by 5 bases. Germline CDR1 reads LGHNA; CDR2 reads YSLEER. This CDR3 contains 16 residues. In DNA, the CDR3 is TGCGCCAGCAGCCGAACCGGGACAGGGGGTAGGACTGAAGCTTTCTTT. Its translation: CASSRTGTGGRTEAFF.

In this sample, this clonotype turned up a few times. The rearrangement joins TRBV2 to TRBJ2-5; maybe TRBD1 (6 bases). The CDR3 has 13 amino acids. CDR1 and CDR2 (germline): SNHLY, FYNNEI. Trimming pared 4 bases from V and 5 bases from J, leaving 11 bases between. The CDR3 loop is CASSAVQGETQYF. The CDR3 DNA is TGTGCCAGCAGTGCAGTTCAGGGGGAGACCCAGTACTTC.

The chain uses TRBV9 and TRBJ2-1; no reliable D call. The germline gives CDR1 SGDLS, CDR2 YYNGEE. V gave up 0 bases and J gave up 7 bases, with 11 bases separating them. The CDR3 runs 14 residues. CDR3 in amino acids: CASSVAGSLNEQFF. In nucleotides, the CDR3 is TGTGCCAGCAGCGTAGCTGGCTCCCTGAATGAGCAGTTCTTC.

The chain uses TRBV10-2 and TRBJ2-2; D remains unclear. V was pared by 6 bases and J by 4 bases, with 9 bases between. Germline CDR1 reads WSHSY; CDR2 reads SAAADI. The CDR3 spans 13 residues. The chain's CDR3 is CASRTPGTGELFF. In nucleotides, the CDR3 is TGCGCCAGCAGGACCCCGGGCACCGGGGAGCTGTTTTTT.

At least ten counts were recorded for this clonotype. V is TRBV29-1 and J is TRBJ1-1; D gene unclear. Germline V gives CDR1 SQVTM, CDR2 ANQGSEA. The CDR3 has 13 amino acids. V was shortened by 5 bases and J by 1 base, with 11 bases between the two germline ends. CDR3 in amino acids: CSVTRATNTEAFF. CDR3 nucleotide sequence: TGCAGCGTTACGAGAGCGACGAACACTGAAGCTTTCTTT.

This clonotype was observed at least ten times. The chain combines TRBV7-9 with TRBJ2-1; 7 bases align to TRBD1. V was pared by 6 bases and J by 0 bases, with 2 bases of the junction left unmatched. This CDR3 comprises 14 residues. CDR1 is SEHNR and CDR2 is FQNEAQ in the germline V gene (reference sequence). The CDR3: CASRRTGSYNEQFF. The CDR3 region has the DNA TGTGCCAGCAGGCGGACAGGCTCCTACAATGAGCAGTTCTTC.

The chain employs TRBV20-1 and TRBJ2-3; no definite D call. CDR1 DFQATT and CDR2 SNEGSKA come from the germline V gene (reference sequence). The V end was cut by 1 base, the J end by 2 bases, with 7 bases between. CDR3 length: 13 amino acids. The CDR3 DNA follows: TGCAGTGCTAGAGTTGGGAACACAGATACGCAGTATTTT. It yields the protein CSARVGNTDTQYF.

The CDR3 bases are TGTGCCTGGAGTGGCGTGAAGGTCTACGAGCAGTACTTC. Its protein is CAWSGVKVYEQYF. The chain joins TRBV30 to TRBJ2-7; D gene unclear. The length of the CDR3 is 13 residues. Germline-derived CDR1 and CDR2 are GTSNPN and SVGIG (reference sequence). V lost 1 base, J lost 3 bases, and 10 bases lay in between.

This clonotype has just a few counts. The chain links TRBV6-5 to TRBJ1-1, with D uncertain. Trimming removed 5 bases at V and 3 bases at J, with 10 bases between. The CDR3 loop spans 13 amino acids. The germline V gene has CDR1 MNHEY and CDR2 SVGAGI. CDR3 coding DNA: TGTGCCAGCAGTATACCTAAGGACACTGAAGCTTTCTTT. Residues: CASSIPKDTEAFF.

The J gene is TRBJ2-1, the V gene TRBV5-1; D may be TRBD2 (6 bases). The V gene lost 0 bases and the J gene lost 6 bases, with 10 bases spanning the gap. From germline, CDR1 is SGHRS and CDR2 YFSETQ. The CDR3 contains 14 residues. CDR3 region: CASSLGGLSNEQFF. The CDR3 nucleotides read TGCGCCAGCAGCTTGGGGGGACTTTCCAATGAGCAGTTCTTC.

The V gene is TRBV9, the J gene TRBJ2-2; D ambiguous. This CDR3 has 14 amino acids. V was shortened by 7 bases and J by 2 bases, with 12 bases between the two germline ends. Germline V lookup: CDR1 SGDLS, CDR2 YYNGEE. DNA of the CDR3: TGTGCCAGCTCCCCGGACCACAACACCGGGGAGCTGTTTTTT. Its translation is CASSPDHNTGELFF. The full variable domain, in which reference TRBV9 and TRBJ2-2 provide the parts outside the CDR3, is DSGVTQTPKHLITATGQRVTLRCSPRSGDLSVYWYQQSLDQGLQFLIQYYNGEERAKGNILERFSAQQFPDLHSELNLSSLELGDSALYFCASSPDHNTGELFFGEGSRLTVL.

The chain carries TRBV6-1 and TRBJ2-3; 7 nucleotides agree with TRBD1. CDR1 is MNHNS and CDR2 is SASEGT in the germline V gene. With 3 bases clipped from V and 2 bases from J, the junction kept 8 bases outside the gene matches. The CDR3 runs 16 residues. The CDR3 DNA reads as TGTGCCAGCAGTGACCCCAGGGGGATCTACACAGATACGCAGTATTTT. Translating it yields CASSDPRGIYTDTQYF.

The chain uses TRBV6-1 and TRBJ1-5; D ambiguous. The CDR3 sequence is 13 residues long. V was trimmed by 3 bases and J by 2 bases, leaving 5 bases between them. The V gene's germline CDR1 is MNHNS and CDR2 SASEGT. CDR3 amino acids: CASSDGGNQPQHF. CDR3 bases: TGTGCCAGCAGTGATGGGGGCAATCAGCCCCAGCATTTT.

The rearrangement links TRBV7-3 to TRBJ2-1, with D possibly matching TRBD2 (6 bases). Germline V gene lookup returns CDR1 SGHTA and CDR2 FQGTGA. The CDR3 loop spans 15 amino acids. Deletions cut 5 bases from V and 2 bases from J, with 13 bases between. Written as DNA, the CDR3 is TGTGCCAGCAGCATCGTAGCGGCAACCTACAATGAGCAGTTCTTC. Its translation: CASSIVAATYNEQFF.

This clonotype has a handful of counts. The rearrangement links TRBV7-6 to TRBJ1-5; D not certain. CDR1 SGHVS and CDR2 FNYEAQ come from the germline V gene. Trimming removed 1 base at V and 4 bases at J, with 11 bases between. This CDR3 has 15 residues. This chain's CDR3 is CASSLDPGWNQPQHF. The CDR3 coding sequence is TGTGCCAGCAGCTTAGATCCCGGGTGGAATCAGCCCCAGCATTTT. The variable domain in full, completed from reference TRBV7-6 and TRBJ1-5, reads GAGVSQSPRYKVTKRGQDVALRCDPISGHVSLYWYRQALGQGPEFLTYFNYEAQQDKSGLPNDRFSAERPEGSISTLTIQRTEQRDSAMYRCASSLDPGWNQPQHFGDGTRLSIL.

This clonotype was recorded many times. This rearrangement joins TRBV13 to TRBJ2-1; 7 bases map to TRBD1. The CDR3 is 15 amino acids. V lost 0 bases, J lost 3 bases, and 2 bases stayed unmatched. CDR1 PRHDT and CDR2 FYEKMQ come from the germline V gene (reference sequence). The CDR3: CASSLGTGLYNEQFF. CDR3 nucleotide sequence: TGTGCCAGCAGCTTAGGGACAGGGCTCTACAATGAGCAGTTCTTC.

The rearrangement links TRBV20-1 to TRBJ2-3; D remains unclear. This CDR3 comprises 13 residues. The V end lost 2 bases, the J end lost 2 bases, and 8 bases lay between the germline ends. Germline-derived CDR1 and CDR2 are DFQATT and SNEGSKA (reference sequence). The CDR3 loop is CSARRTSTDTQYF. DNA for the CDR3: TGCAGTGCTAGAAGGACGTCCACAGATACGCAGTATTTT.

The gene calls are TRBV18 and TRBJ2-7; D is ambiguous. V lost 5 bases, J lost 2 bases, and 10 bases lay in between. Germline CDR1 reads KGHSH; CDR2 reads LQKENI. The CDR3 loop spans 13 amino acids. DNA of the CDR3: TGTGCCAGCTCAACCGAGCTCGCCTACGAGCAGTACTTC. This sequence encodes CASSTELAYEQYF.

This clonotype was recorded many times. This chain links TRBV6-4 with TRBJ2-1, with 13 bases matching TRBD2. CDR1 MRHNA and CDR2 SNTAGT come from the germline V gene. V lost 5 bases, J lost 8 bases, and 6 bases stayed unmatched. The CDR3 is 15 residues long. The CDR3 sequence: CASSPGLAGRYEQFF. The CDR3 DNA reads TGTGCCAGCAGTCCGGGACTAGCGGGAAGATATGAGCAGTTCTTC.

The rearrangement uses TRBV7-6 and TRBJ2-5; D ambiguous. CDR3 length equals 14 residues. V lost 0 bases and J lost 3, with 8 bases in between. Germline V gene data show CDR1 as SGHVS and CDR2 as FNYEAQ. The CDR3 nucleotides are TGTGCCAGCAGCTTAGCGCCCCGGGAAGAGACCCAGTACTTC. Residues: CASSLAPREETQYF.

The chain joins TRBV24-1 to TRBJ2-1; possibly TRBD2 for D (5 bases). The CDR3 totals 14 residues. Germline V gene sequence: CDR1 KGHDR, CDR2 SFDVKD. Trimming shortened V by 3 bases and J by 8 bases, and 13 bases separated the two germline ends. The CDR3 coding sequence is TGTGCCACCAGTGATAGCGGCAGATGGGATGAGCAGTTCTTC. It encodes CATSDSGRWDEQFF.

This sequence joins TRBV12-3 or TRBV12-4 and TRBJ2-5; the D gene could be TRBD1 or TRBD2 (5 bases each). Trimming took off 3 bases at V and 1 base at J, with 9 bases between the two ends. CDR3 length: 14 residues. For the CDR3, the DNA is TGTGCCAGCAGTTTTGCCGGGACCCAAGAGACCCAGTACTTC. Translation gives CASSFAGTQETQYF.

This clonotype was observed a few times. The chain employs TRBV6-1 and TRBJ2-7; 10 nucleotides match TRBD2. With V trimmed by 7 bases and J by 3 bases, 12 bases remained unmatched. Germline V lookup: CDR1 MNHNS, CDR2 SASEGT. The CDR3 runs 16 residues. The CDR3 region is CASIEGRLAGGYEQYF. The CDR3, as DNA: TGTGCCAGCATCGAAGGGAGGTTAGCGGGAGGCTACGAGCAGTACTTC.

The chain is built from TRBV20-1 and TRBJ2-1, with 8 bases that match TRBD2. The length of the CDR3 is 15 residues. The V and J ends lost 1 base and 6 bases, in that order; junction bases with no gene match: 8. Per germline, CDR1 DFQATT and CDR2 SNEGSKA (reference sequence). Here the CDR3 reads CSARGPGLGVNEQFF. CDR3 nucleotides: TGCAGTGCTAGAGGTCCGGGACTAGGGGTCAATGAGCAGTTCTTC.

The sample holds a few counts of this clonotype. CDR3 protein: CATKRGLAGDNEQFF. The CDR3, as DNA: TGTGCCACAAAAAGGGGGCTAGCGGGGGACAATGAGCAGTTCTTC. The chain recombines TRBV24-1 with TRBJ2-1; TRBD2 aligns across 10 bases. Germline CDR1 and CDR2: KGHDR and SFDVKD. V shed 10 bases, J shed 5 bases, and the junction held 10 bases outside the gene matches. The CDR3 is 15 residues long.

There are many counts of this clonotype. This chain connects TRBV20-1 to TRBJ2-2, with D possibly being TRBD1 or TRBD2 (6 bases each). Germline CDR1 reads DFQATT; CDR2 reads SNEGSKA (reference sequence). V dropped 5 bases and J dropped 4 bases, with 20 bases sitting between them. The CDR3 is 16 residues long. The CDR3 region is CSARLGGRMGTGELFF. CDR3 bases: TGCAGTGCTCGGCTTGGGGGGCGCATGGGCACCGGGGAGCTGTTTTTT.